One sample yielded the 15 T cell receptor beta chains listed below, sequenced in a study of OX40 agonist ivuxolimab in advanced cancers. TCRdb keeps only in-frame clones here, not all; method: immunoSEQ multiplex PCR. The data contain about 93,000 clones, approximately 94% of them seen just once; the ten biggest clones take up about 2.4%. The sample in question was CD4+ or CD8+ T cells sorted from blood, obtained in a trial of the OX40 agonist ivuxolimab. The receptors derive from an adult with an advanced solid tumor such as melanoma, head and neck, liver or kidney cancer.

Comments on this clone: Other nucleotide sequences in the sample specify the same CDR3. V gene TRBV11-2 combines with J gene TRBJ2-7; 8 bases fit TRBD1. This CDR3 comprises 15 residues. After removal of 5 bases from V and 9 bases from J, the junction contained 15 bases not matched to a gene. Germline V gives CDR1 SGHAT, CDR2 FQNNGV. CDR3 residues: CASSPTGTGTLGQYF. CDR3 DNA sequence: TGTGCCAGCAGCCCGACGGGGACAGGAACGCTGGGGCAGTACTTC.

The count of this clone is one. V and J are TRBV28 and TRBJ2-5; 9 nucleotides line up with TRBD2. Gene TRBJ2-7 matches the end of the DNA better, so the J call may be wrong. Germline lookup yields CDR1 MDHEN and CDR2 SYDVKM. The CDR3 runs to 18 residues. The CDR3 loop reads CASSLYNYLAGGFYEQYF. The CDR3 DNA reads TGTGCCAGCAGTTTATATAATTACTTGGCGGGAGGGTTCTACGAGCAGTACTTC.

V is TRBV9 and J is TRBJ1-6; 8 bases align to TRBD1. V lost 4 bases, J lost 10 bases, and 13 bases stayed unmatched. The CDR3 is made up of 16 amino acids. The germline V gene encodes CDR1 SGDLS and CDR2 YYNGEE. CDR3 DNA sequence: TGTGCCAGCAGCCAAAAATCTGACAGGGGCGAATCACCCCTCCACTTT. Residues: CASSQKSDRGESPLHF.

This chain links TRBV13 with TRBJ1-3; D might be TRBD1 (6 bases). Trimming took off 5 bases at V and 1 base at J, with 15 bases between the two ends. Looked up from germline, CDR1 is PRHDT and CDR2 is FYEKMQ (reference sequence). This CDR3 has 16 amino acids. CDR3: CASSELGGASGNTIYF. Written as DNA, the CDR3 is TGTGCCAGCAGCGAACTTGGGGGGGCGTCTGGAAACACCATATATTTT.

This clone turned up a few times. This rearrangement joins TRBV5-6 to TRBJ1-2; TRBD1 matches at 9 bases. Germline trimming cut 0 bases from V and 7 bases from J; bases unmatched to any gene: 1. CDR3 length equals 13 residues. Per germline, CDR1 SGHDT and CDR2 YYEEEE. The CDR3 DNA reads as TGTGCCAGCAGCTTGGGGGGACAGGGTGGCTACACCTTC. It specifies CASSLGGQGGYTF.

The rearrangement links TRBV30 to TRBJ2-6; the D call may be TRBD1 or TRBD2 (5 bases each). Germline V gives CDR1 GTSNPN, CDR2 SVGIG (reference sequence). This CDR3 comprises 15 residues. Trimming left V 3 bases short and J 0 bases short, with 9 bases between. The CDR3 reads CAWRGPPSGANVLTF. The DNA for the CDR3 is TGTGCCTGGAGGGGACCGCCCTCTGGGGCCAACGTCCTGACTTTC. The complete variable domain, with remaining parts taken from reference TRBV30 and TRBJ2-6, reads SQTIHQWPATLVQPVGSPLSLECTVEGTSNPNLYWYRQAAGRGLQLLFYSVGIGQISSEVPQNLSASRPQDRQFILSSKKLLLSDSGFYLCAWRGPPSGANVLTFGAGSRLTVL.

The chain couples TRBV29-1 to TRBJ2-3; D uncertain. Germline V lookup: CDR1 SQVTM, CDR2 ANQGSEA. Trimming removed 6 bases from V and 6 bases from J, with 10 bases in between. The CDR3 loop spans 11 amino acids. The CDR3 protein is CSVGGPDTQYF. The CDR3 bases are TGCAGCGTCGGCGGCCCGGATACGCAGTATTTT.

The CDR3 coding sequence is TGTGCCAGTATGTTGGGGAGCAATCAGCCCCAGCATTTT. Its translation is CASMLGSNQPQHF. J is TRBJ1-5 and V is TRBV19; no reliable D call. CDR1 is LNHDA, CDR2 SQIVND, per germline (reference sequence). The V and J ends lost 7 bases and 1 base respectively, with 8 bases between them. The CDR3 spans 13 residues.

V usage is TRBV14 and J usage is TRBJ2-1; 8 bases agree with TRBD2. The CDR3 extends over 20 amino acids. Unmatched junction bases numbered 23, after V lost 4 bases and J lost 6 bases. Germline V gene data show CDR1 as SGHDN and CDR2 as FVKESK. The CDR3 loop reads CASSPLTGREVKYTVNEQFF. The CDR3 region has the DNA TGTGCCAGCAGCCCACTCACTGGGCGGGAGGTTAAGTACACTGTCAATGAGCAGTTCTTC.

Only one count was recorded for this clone. This sequence joins TRBV20-1 and TRBJ2-3, with a possible D match to TRBD2 (5 bases). With 7 bases removed from V and 6 bases from J, the gap between germline ends came to 8 bases. The CDR3 runs 10 residues. CDR1 and CDR2 from the germline V gene are DFQATT and SNEGSKA (reference sequence). CDR3 nucleotide sequence: TGCAGTGGGGAGAGGGATACGCAGTATTTT. Its protein is CSGERDTQYF.

J is TRBJ2-3 and V is TRBV27, with TRBD1 matching over 9 bases. There are 15 residues in the CDR3. CDR1 MNHEY and CDR2 SMNVEV come from the germline V gene (reference sequence). The trim removed 8 bases at V and 4 bases at J, leaving 10 bases unmatched. As DNA, the CDR3 is TGTGCCAGCGGACTATGGACAGGGGAGCCAGATACGCAGTATTTT. Its translation is CASGLWTGEPDTQYF.

The chain combines TRBV5-4 with TRBJ2-3; possibly TRBD1 for D (5 bases). Per the germline V gene, CDR1 is SGHNT and CDR2 is YYREEE (reference sequence). With 2 bases removed from V and 4 bases from J, the gap between germline ends came to 14 bases. This CDR3 is built from 15 residues. Written as DNA, the CDR3 is TGTGCCAGCAGCTTCGATTCCAGGGCGGCAGATACGCAGTATTTT. Amino acids: CASSFDSRAADTQYF.

The chain recombines TRBV27 with TRBJ2-7, with 11 bases matching TRBD1. The V and J ends lost 2 bases and 0 bases, in that order; junction bases with no gene match: 0. Per the germline V gene, CDR1 is MNHEY and CDR2 is SMNVEV (reference sequence). CDR3 length equals 15 residues. The CDR3 is CASSLGQGASYEQYF. CDR3 bases: TGTGCCAGCAGTTTAGGACAGGGGGCCTCCTACGAGCAGTACTTC.

This sequence joins TRBV6-5 and TRBJ1-5; D is undetermined. Germline V gene data show CDR1 as MNHEY and CDR2 as SVGAGI. Between the trimmed V and J ends, which lost 5 bases and 10 bases, there was a span of 9 bases. The CDR3 has 11 residues. As DNA, the CDR3 is TGTGCCAGCAGTCCCCCCCAACCCCAGCATTTT. Amino acids: CASSPPQPQHF.

The chain uses TRBV5-1 and TRBJ1-1, with a possible D match to TRBD1 (6 bases). From germline, CDR1 is SGHRS and CDR2 YFSETQ. Trimming took off 4 bases at V and 8 bases at J, with 12 bases between the two ends. The length of the CDR3 is 12 residues. The CDR3 spells CASSPGGREAFF. DNA for the CDR3: TGCGCCAGCAGCCCGGGGGGCAGGGAAGCTTTCTTT.